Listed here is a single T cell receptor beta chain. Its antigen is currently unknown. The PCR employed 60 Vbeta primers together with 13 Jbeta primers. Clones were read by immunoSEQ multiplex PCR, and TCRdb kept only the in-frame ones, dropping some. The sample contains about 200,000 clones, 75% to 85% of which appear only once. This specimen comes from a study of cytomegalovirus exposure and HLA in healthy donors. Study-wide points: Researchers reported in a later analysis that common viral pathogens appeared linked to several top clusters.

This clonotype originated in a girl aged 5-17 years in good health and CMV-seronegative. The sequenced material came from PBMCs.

The CDR3 protein is CASTGDRVDSNQPQHF. CDR3 coding DNA: TGTGCCAGCACGGGGGACAGGGTTGATAGCAATCAGCCCCAGCATTTT. This chain joins TRBV28 and TRBJ1-5; TRBD1 matches 9 bases. The CDR3 loop spans 16 amino acids. V lost 7 bases, J lost 0 bases, and 7 bases stayed unmatched. The V gene's germline CDR1 is MDHEN and CDR2 SYDVKM.